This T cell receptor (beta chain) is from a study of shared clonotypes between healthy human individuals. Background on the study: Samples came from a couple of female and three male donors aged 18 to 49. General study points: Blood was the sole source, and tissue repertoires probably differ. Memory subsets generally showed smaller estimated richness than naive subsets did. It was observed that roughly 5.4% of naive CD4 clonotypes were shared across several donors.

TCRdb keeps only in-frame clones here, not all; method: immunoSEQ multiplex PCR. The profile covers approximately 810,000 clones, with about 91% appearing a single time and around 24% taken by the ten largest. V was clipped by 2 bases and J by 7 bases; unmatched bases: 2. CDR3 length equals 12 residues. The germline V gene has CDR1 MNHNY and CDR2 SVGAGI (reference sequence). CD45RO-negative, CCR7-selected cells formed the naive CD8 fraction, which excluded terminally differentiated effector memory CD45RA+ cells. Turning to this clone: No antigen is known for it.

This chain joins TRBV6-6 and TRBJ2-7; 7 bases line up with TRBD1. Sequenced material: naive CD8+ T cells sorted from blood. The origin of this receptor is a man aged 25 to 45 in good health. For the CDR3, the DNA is TGTGCCAGCAGTTACCTGACAGGGGAGCAGTACTTC. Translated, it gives CASSYLTGEQYF.